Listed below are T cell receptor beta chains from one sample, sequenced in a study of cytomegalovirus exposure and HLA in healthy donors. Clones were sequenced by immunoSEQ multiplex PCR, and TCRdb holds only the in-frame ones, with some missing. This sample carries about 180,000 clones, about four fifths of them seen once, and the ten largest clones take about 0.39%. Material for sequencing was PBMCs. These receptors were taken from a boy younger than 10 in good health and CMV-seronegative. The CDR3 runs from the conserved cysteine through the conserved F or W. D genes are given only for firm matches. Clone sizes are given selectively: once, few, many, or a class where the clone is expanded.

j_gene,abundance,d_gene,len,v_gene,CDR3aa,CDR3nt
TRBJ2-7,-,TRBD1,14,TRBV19,CASSEGTGHGEQYF,TGTGCCAGTAGTGAGGGGACAGGTCATGGCGAGCAGTACTTC
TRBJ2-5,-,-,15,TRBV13,CASSLGGLGEETQYF,TGTGCCAGCAGCTTAGGCGGGCTAGGGGAAGAGACCCAGTACTTC
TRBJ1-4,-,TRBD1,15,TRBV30,CAWSPPGQLNEKLFF,TGTGCCTGGAGCCCTCCGGGACAGCTTAATGAAAAACTGTTTTTT
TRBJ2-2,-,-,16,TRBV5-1,CASSSTGIRGTGELFF,TGCGCCAGCAGCTCTACAGGGATTCGGGGCACCGGGGAGCTGTTTTTT
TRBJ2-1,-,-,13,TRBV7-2,CASSFQQGGDQFF,TGTGCCAGCAGCTTCCAACAGGGGGGGGACCAGTTCTTC
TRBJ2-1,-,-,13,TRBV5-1,CASSQYGDGKQFF,TGCGCCAGCAGCCAGTATGGAGACGGTAAGCAGTTCTTC
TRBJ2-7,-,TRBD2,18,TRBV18,CASSPPLTSGRRTYEQYF,TGTGCCAGCTCACCACCGTTGACTAGCGGGAGGAGGACCTACGAGCAGTACTTC
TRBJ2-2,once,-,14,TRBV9,CASSVGVSPGELFF,TGTGCCAGCAGCGTAGGAGTGAGTCCCGGGGAGCTGTTTTTT
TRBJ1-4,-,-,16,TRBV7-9,CASSHSRVATNEKLFF,TGTGCCAGCAGTCATTCCAGGGTAGCAACTAATGAAAAACTGTTTTTT
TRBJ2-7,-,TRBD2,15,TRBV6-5,CASSYLAGGLNEQYF,TGTGCCAGCAGTTATTTAGCGGGAGGATTAAACGAGCAGTACTTC
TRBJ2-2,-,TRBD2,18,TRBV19,CASSIMSGGPTIDGELFF,TGTGCCAGTAGTATAATGTCGGGAGGACCGACTATCGACGGGGAGCTGTTTTTT
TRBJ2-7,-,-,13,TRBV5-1,CASSLHQGKEQYF,TGCGCCAGCAGCTTGCATCAGGGGAAAGAGCAGTACTTC
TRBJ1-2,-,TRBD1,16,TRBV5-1,CASSLGQGAGFYGYTF,TGCGCCAGCAGCTTGGGGCAGGGGGCAGGGTTCTATGGCTACACCTTC
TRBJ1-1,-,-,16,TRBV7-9,CASSLGTFFPRDEAFF,TGTGCCAGCAGCTTAGGGACATTCTTCCCCCGTGATGAAGCTTTCTTT
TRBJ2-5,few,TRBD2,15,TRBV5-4,CASSFSGRRQETQYF,TGTGCCAGCAGCTTTAGCGGGAGACGCCAAGAGACCCAGTACTTC
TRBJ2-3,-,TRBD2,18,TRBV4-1,CASSQWGGKGRETDTQYF,TGCGCCAGCAGCCAATGGGGGGGGAAAGGGAGGGAAACAGATACGCAGTATTTT
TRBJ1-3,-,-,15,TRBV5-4,CASSLATLSGNTIYF,TGTGCCAGCAGCTTGGCGACACTCTCTGGAAACACCATATATTTT
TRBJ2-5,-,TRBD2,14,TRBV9,CASSPRDYPETQYF,TGTGCCAGCAGCCCCCGGGACTACCCAGAGACCCAGTACTTC
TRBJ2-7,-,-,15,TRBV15,CATSRERAGSYEQYF,TGTGCCACCAGCAGAGAAAGGGCAGGGTCCTACGAGCAGTACTTC
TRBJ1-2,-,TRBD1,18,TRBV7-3,CASSLTSGGTGQNYGYTF,TGTGCCAGCAGCTTAACGTCCGGTGGGACAGGTCAAAACTATGGCTACACCTTC
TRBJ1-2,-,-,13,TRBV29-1,CSVEDLAVGGYTF,TGCAGCGTTGAAGATCTTGCGGTTGGTGGCTACACCTTC
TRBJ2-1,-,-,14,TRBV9,CASSVDDGFNEQFF,TGTGCCAGCAGCGTAGACGACGGGTTCAATGAGCAGTTCTTC
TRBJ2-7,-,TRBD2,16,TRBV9,CASSVGLAGGDYEQYF,TGTGCCAGCAGCGTAGGACTAGCGGGAGGGGACTACGAGCAGTACTTC
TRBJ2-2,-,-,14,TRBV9,CASSVGASTGELFF,TGTGCCAGCAGCGTAGGGGCCTCCACCGGGGAGCTGTTTTTT
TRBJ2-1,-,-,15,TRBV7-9,CASSLTVGVYNEQFF,TGTGCCAGCAGCTTAACAGTGGGAGTTTACAATGAGCAGTTCTTC
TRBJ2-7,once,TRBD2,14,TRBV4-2,CASSQAAGVYEQYF,TGTGCCAGCAGCCAAGCGGCGGGGGTCTACGAGCAGTACTTC
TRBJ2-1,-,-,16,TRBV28,CASSFTGSGWRGEQFF,TGTGCCAGCAGTTTTACAGGGTCCGGGTGGAGAGGTGAGCAGTTCTTC
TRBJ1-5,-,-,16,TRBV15,CATSIHTVLSNQPQHF,TGTGCCACCAGCATTCATACGGTCCTTAGCAATCAGCCCCAGCATTTT
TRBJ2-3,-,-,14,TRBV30,CAVDRGGGTDTQYF,TGTGCCGTCGACAGGGGAGGGGGCACAGATACGCAGTATTTT
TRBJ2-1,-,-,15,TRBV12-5,CASGLDPSSYNEQFF,TGTGCTAGTGGTTTGGATCCCAGCTCCTACAATGAGCAGTTCTTC
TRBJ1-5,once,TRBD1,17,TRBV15,CATSTETGGWGNQPQHF,TGTGCCACCAGCACCGAAACAGGGGGCTGGGGCAATCAGCCCCAGCATTTT
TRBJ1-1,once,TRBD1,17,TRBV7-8,CASSPRGDRTLDTEAFF,TGTGCCAGCAGCCCCCGAGGGGACAGGACATTGGACACTGAAGCTTTCTTT
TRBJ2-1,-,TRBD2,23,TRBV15,CATSRGGPRKVSGPLGAYNEQFF,TGTGCCACCAGCAGGGGGGGACCCCGAAAGGTTAGCGGGCCTCTCGGGGCCTACAATGAGCAGTTCTTC
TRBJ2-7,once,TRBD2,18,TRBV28,CASRILGRTSGSRYEQYF,TGTGCCAGCAGAATACTCGGCCGCACTAGCGGGAGTCGGTACGAGCAGTACTTC
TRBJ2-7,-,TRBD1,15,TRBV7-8,CASTLRDRGFYEQYF,TGTGCCAGCACTCTAAGGGACAGGGGGTTCTACGAGCAGTACTTC
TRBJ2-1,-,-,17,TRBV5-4,CASSGVRSGFSYNEQFF,TGTGCCAGCAGCGGCGTAAGGAGCGGGTTCTCCTACAATGAGCAGTTCTTC
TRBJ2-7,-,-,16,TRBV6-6,CASSYSRSGGTYEQYF,TGTGCCAGCAGTTACTCCCGATCAGGGGGGACCTACGAGCAGTACTTC
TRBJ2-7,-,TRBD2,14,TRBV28,CASTLSGSSYEQYF,TGTGCCAGCACCCTTAGCGGGAGCTCCTACGAGCAGTACTTC
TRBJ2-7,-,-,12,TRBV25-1,CASSDLRYEQYF,TGTGCCAGCAGTGACCTCCGCTACGAGCAGTACTTC
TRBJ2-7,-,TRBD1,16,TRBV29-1,CSVVGIKDRGMYEQYF,TGCAGCGTTGTGGGAATTAAGGACAGGGGGATGTACGAGCAGTACTTC
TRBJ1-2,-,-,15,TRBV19,CASSPRQRINYGYTF,TGTGCCAGTAGTCCACGACAGAGGATTAACTATGGCTACACCTTC
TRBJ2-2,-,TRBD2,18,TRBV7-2,CASSQPTSGRMGTGELFF,TGTGCCAGCAGCCAACCGACTAGCGGGAGAATGGGCACCGGGGAGCTGTTTTTT
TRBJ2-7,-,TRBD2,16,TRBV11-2,CASSSLAGLPPYEQYF,TGTGCCAGCAGCTCACTAGCGGGATTGCCGCCCTACGAGCAGTACTTC
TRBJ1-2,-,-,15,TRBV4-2,CASSQGLDRWEGYTF,TGTGCCAGCAGCCAAGGTCTCGACAGATGGGAAGGCTACACCTTC
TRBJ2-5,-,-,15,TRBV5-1,CASSLGQGPQETQYF,TGCGCCAGCAGCTTGGGGCAGGGCCCCCAAGAGACCCAGTACTTC